A selection of T cell receptor beta chains follows, all from one sample in a study of blood T cell repertoires in COVID-19. Some clones are missing from TCRdb's copy, which holds only in-frame ones; the method was immunoSEQ multiplex PCR. This table has some 140,000 clones, more than 60% appearing once. The sequenced material came from peripheral blood. Every receptor here comes from a man older than 75 with acute or convalescent COVID-19. CDR3s include the opening cysteine and the closing phenylalanine or tryptophan. Each record gives: CDR3 protein, CDR3 DNA, V gene, D gene, J gene, clone size. A D gene is named only where the DNA matches it firmly. Rows may omit the clone size; those that give it use once, few, many or a size class.

CASSISGANVLTF	TGTGCCAGCAGTATCTCTGGGGCCAACGTCCTGACTTTC	TRBV5-4	NA	TRBJ2-6	once
CASSPPGGTEAFF	TGTGCCAGCAGCCCTCCGGGAGGGACTGAAGCTTTCTTT	TRBV7-2	NA	TRBJ1-1	NA
CASSPTGVRLYTDTQYF	TGTGCCAGCAGCCCCACAGGGGTCAGGCTTTACACAGATACGCAGTATTTT	TRBV7-2	TRBD1	TRBJ2-3	once
CASSVFGGFEKLFF	TGTGCCAGCAGCGTTTTCGGGGGTTTTGAAAAACTGTTTTTT	TRBV7-9	NA	TRBJ1-4	once
CAIGRGSSYEQYF	TGTGCCATCGGGCGGGGGAGCTCCTACGAGCAGTACTTC	TRBV10-3	TRBD2	TRBJ2-7	NA
CASRGARGLVKNIQYF	TGTGCCAGCAGGGGGGCTAGAGGGCTAGTCAAAAACATTCAGTACTTC	TRBV28	NA	TRBJ2-4	NA
CASSQSAGELFF	TGTGCCAGCAGCCAGTCTGCCGGGGAGCTGTTTTTT	TRBV3-1/TRBV3-2	NA	TRBJ2-2	NA
CASSLETGGESYEQYF	TGTGCCAGCAGCTTAGAGACAGGGGGTGAATCCTACGAGCAGTACTTC	TRBV7-6	TRBD1	TRBJ2-7	NA
CASSRRQGPSTNEKLFF	TGTGCCAGCAGCCGAAGACAGGGGCCTTCAACTAATGAAAAACTGTTTTTT	TRBV3-1/TRBV3-2	TRBD1	TRBJ1-4	NA
CASIRDRGVNQPQHF	TGTGCCAGCATCCGGGACAGGGGGGTCAATCAGCCCCAGCATTTT	TRBV2	TRBD1	TRBJ1-5	NA
CASSATGEIEQYF	TGCGCCAGCAGTGCGACAGGCGAGATCGAGCAGTACTTC	TRBV10-2	NA	TRBJ2-7	NA
CATSREGTGVTGELFF	TGTGCCACCAGCAGAGAGGGAACAGGGGTCACCGGGGAGCTGTTTTTT	TRBV15	TRBD1	TRBJ2-2	NA
CASTPAGERIHEQFF	TGTGCCAGCACCCCGGCCGGGGAGAGGATACATGAGCAGTTCTTC	TRBV7-2	NA	TRBJ2-1	NA
CASSQEPGVNEKLFF	TGTGCCAGCAGCCAAGAGCCAGGGGTTAATGAAAAACTGTTTTTT	TRBV3-1/TRBV3-2	NA	TRBJ1-4	NA
CASSLGGTVDIQYF	TGTGCCAGCAGCTTAGGAGGGACAGTTGACATTCAGTACTTC	TRBV7-8	TRBD1	TRBJ2-4	NA
CASSPPGVRANYGYTF	TGTGCCAGCTCACCCCCAGGGGTAAGAGCTAACTATGGCTACACCTTC	TRBV18	NA	TRBJ1-2	NA
CASSSETGAPQPQHF	TGTGCCAGCAGTTCAGAGACAGGGGCCCCGCAGCCCCAGCATTTT	TRBV6-6	TRBD1	TRBJ1-5	NA